This T cell receptor beta chain comes out of a study of blood T cells in healthy people across ages. The second PCR ran about 6 to 11 cycles with a sample-barcoded 5' primer and J-beta primers. In TCRdb, the 5' RACE reads were re-called with MiXCR into one record per CDR3 protein. The table lists about 650,000 distinct CDR3 sequences, approximately 31% of them singletons. The table lists this clonotype with many counts. This CDR3 region has 15 residues. With 5 bases clipped from V and 7 bases from J, the junction kept 12 bases outside the gene matches. Germline lookup yields CDR1 SGHAT and CDR2 FQNNGV.

The chain links TRBV11-2 to TRBJ2-7, with 9 bases lining up with TRBD1. The sequence was collected from a woman aged 80 or over in good health. Sequencing input: blood. CDR3 region: CASSDRDRASMEQYF. CDR3 bases: TGTGCCAGCAGCGACCGGGACAGGGCCTCAATGGAGCAGTACTTC.